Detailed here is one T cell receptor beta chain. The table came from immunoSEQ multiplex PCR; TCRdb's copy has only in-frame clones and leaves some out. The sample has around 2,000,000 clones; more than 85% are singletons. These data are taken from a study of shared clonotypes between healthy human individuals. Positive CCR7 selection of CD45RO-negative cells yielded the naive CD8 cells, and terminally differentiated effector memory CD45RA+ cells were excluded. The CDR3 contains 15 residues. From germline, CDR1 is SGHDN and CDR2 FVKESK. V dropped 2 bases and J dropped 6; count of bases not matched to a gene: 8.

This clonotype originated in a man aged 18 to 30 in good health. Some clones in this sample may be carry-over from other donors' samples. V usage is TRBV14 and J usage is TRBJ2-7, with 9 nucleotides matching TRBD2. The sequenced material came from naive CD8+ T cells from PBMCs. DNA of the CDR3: TGTGCCAGCAGCCAACTAGCGGGATTGGGTGGCGAGCAGTACTTC. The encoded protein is CASSQLAGLGGEQYF.